The 20 T cell receptor beta chains reported below all come from one sample, sequenced in a study of OX40 agonist ivuxolimab in advanced cancers. The data were produced by immunoSEQ multiplex PCR, yet TCRdb's version contains in-frame clones alone and is incomplete. This sample has about 82,000 clones; roughly 84% occur once, and the top ten carry over 5%. The specimen was CD4+ or CD8+ T cells sorted from blood, collected in a trial of the OX40 agonist ivuxolimab. The source of these receptors is an adult with an advanced solid tumor such as melanoma, head and neck, liver or kidney cancer.

This sequence joins TRBV30 and TRBJ2-6; no firm D call. This CDR3 has 13 amino acids. V lost 0 bases, J lost 4 bases, and 4 bases lay in between. Germline values: CDR1 GTSNPN, CDR2 SVGIG (reference sequence). The DNA of the CDR3 is TGTGCCTGGAGTGTTTCCGGGGCCAACGTCCTGACTTTC. Protein sequence: CAWSVSGANVLTF. Using reference TRBV30 and TRBJ2-6 for the parts outside the CDR3, the full variable domain is SQTIHQWPATLVQPVGSPLSLECTVEGTSNPNLYWYRQAAGRGLQLLFYSVGIGQISSEVPQNLSASRPQDRQFILSSKKLLLSDSGFYLCAWSVSGANVLTFGAGSRLTVL.

This chain joins TRBV5-1 and TRBJ2-5; 9 bases are a match to TRBD2. The last part of the DNA fits TRBJ2-7 better; the J call may be wrong. This CDR3 comprises 16 residues. The germline V gene encodes CDR1 SGHRS and CDR2 YFSETQ. The chain's CDR3 is CASSAGTGTSSYEQYF. For the CDR3, the DNA is TGCGCCAGCAGCGCCGGAACCGGGACTAGCAGCTACGAGCAGTACTTC.

The rearrangement uses TRBV11-3 and TRBJ2-2; D is unresolved. The CDR3 sequence is 14 residues long. Trimming took 1 base from V and 1 from J, leaving 4 bases between them. Germline V gives CDR1 SGHNT, CDR2 YENEEA. The CDR3 sequence: CASSLVGNTGELFF. DNA for the CDR3: TGTGCCAGCAGCTTAGTAGGGAACACCGGGGAGCTGTTTTTT.

The rearrangement uses TRBV9 and TRBJ2-3; 8 bases line up with TRBD2. Germline V gene sequence: CDR1 SGDLS, CDR2 YYNGEE. V lost 0 bases, J lost 5 bases, and 5 bases stayed unmatched. CDR3 length: 15 residues. DNA for the CDR3: TGTGCCAGCAGCGTAGACGGGAGGGCCTTAGATACGCAGTATTTT. Translation: CASSVDGRALDTQYF. The full variable domain, with the rest looked up from reference TRBV9 and TRBJ2-3, is DSGVTQTPKHLITATGQRVTLRCSPRSGDLSVYWYQQSLDQGLQFLIQYYNGEERAKGNILERFSAQQFPDLHSELNLSSLELGDSALYFCASSVDGRALDTQYFGPGTRLTVL.

This chain uses TRBV9 with TRBJ2-7; the match to TRBD1 covers 7 bases. The CDR3 runs 14 residues. The trim removed 0 bases at V and 4 bases at J, leaving 4 bases unmatched. Per the germline V gene, CDR1 is SGDLS and CDR2 is YYNGEE. The CDR3 region is CASSVGTGVYEQYF. The CDR3 DNA reads TGTGCCAGCAGCGTAGGGACAGGAGTGTACGAGCAGTACTTC. The complete variable domain, with remaining parts taken from reference TRBV9 and TRBJ2-7, reads DSGVTQTPKHLITATGQRVTLRCSPRSGDLSVYWYQQSLDQGLQFLIQYYNGEERAKGNILERFSAQQFPDLHSELNLSSLELGDSALYFCASSVGTGVYEQYFGPGTRLTVT.

The V and J genes are TRBV9 and TRBJ1-1, with D tentatively TRBD1 (5 bases). This CDR3 is 14 amino acids long. The germline V and J ends were trimmed by 2 bases and 5 bases, with 13 bases remaining between them. Germline CDR1 is SGDLS and CDR2 is YYNGEE. Here the CDR3 DNA reads TGTGCCAGCAGCGTGGGGCAGGGTAGGACTGAAGCTTTCTTT. Its translation is CASSVGQGRTEAFF. Complete variable domain (other parts from reference TRBV9 and TRBJ1-1): DSGVTQTPKHLITATGQRVTLRCSPRSGDLSVYWYQQSLDQGLQFLIQYYNGEERAKGNILERFSAQQFPDLHSELNLSSLELGDSALYFCASSVGQGRTEAFFGQGTRLTVV.

This chain uses TRBV30 with TRBJ1-5, with D perhaps matching TRBD1 (5 bases). With 3 bases removed from V and 2 bases from J, the gap between germline ends came to 14 bases. The CDR3 extends over 15 amino acids. Germline V lookup: CDR1 GTSNPN, CDR2 SVGIG (reference sequence). The CDR3 here is CAWSLMGDRNQPQHF. CDR3 coding DNA: TGTGCCTGGAGCCTCATGGGGGACCGCAATCAGCCCCAGCATTTT.

The V call is TRBV9, the J call TRBJ2-2; D might be TRBD2 (6 bases). From germline, CDR1 is SGDLS and CDR2 YYNGEE. This CDR3 is 16 amino acids long. V was cut by 4 bases and J by 5 bases, with 18 bases left in between. The CDR3 loop is CASSKTGSRYTGELFF. The CDR3 DNA sequence: TGTGCCAGCAGCAAAACCGGGAGCCGGTATACCGGGGAGCTGTTTTTT. Full variable domain (outside the CDR3, taken from reference TRBV9 and TRBJ2-2): DSGVTQTPKHLITATGQRVTLRCSPRSGDLSVYWYQQSLDQGLQFLIQYYNGEERAKGNILERFSAQQFPDLHSELNLSSLELGDSALYFCASSKTGSRYTGELFFGEGSRLTVL.

CDR3: CASTSGSSLSLHF. CDR3 nucleotide sequence: TGTGCCAGTACCTCGGGCTCCAGCCTATCCCTCCACTTT. The genes are TRBV19 and TRBJ1-6, with D hard to call. Trimming cost V 7 bases and J 14 bases, with 18 bases left between them. The CDR3 contains 13 residues. Germline loops: CDR1 LNHDA, CDR2 SQIVND (reference sequence).

This chain joins TRBV30 and TRBJ2-1, with D unclear. There are 14 residues in the CDR3. From germline, CDR1 is GTSNPN and CDR2 SVGIG (reference sequence). The V end was cut by 4 bases, the J end by 4 bases, with 14 bases between. In nucleotides, the CDR3 is TGTGCCTGGACCTCGAAGGGAAGGTACAATGAGCAGTTCTTC. Protein sequence: CAWTSKGRYNEQFF.

This chain connects TRBV6-5 to TRBJ1-5, with D possibly TRBD1 on 5 matching bases. This CDR3 has 15 residues. In germline, CDR1 is MNHEY, CDR2 SVGAGI. V lost 2 bases and J 2 bases, leaving 10 bases between the germline ends. The CDR3 coding sequence is TGTGCCAGCAGTTACGGGACCCTGGGCAATCAGCCCCAGCATTTT. This translates into CASSYGTLGNQPQHF.

This chain connects TRBV2 to TRBJ2-2; 11 positions agree with TRBD2. V was clipped by 8 bases and J by 2 bases; unmatched bases: 1. CDR1 is SNHLY, CDR2 FYNNEI, per germline. CDR3 length: 14 amino acids. This CDR3 reads CASGTSGNTGELFF. Here the CDR3 DNA reads TGTGCCAGCGGGACTAGCGGAAACACCGGGGAGCTGTTTTTT.

The genes are TRBV7-9 and TRBJ1-2, with no clear D. Germline CDR1 SEHNR, CDR2 FQNEAQ (reference sequence). The V and J ends lost 5 bases and 1 base respectively, with 8 bases between them. The CDR3 contains 13 residues. As DNA, the CDR3 is TGTGCCAGCAGCGGATCCTATAACTATGGCTACACCTTC. Translated, it gives CASSGSYNYGYTF.

The rearrangement joins TRBV14 to TRBJ1-3, with TRBD1 as a possible D gene (5 bases). Germline CDR1 reads SGHDN; CDR2 reads FVKESK. Trimming took 2 bases from V and 0 from J, leaving 14 bases between them. This CDR3 has 17 amino acids. CDR3 nucleotide sequence: TGTGCCAGCAGCCAATGGGGCGGGTTTCTCTCTGGAAACACCATATATTTT. Its protein is CASSQWGGFLSGNTIYF.

This chain joins TRBV6-5 and TRBJ1-1, with 7 bases fitting TRBD1. Trimming took 6 bases from V and 4 from J; bases not matched to a gene: 8. Germline loops: CDR1 MNHEY, CDR2 SVGAGI. The CDR3 is 14 amino acids. The CDR3 DNA follows: TGTGCCAGCAGAGACACAGGGGATGGCACTGAAGCTTTCTTT. Its translation: CASRDTGDGTEAFF.

The chain is built from TRBV30 and TRBJ1-1; 7 bases agree with TRBD1. Losses at the gene ends were 2 bases for V and 2 bases for J; bases not matched to a gene: 11. The CDR3 length is 16 residues. Germline assignment: CDR1 GTSNPN and CDR2 SVGIG (reference sequence). The CDR3 bases are TGTGCCTGGAGTCGACTGAGGACAGGACCTAACACTGAAGCTTTCTTT. This sequence encodes CAWSRLRTGPNTEAFF.

The count of this clone is one. The chain links TRBV6-1 to TRBJ1-5; the D gene is possibly TRBD1 (5 bases). Deletions cut 3 bases from V and 0 bases from J, with 15 bases between. The CDR3 loop spans 17 amino acids. From germline, CDR1 is MNHNS and CDR2 SASEGT. Written as DNA, the CDR3 is TGTGCCAGCAGTGACATTATTGGGGGTTATAGCAATCAGCCCCAGCATTTT. This gives the protein CASSDIIGGYSNQPQHF.

This chain joins TRBV30 and TRBJ2-3; tentatively, D is TRBD2 (5 bases). Trimming pared 4 bases from V and 8 bases from J, leaving 16 bases between. The CDR3 is 13 amino acids. Germline values: CDR1 GTSNPN, CDR2 SVGIG (reference sequence). The CDR3 sequence is CAWKEAWITTQYF. DNA of the CDR3: TGTGCCTGGAAGGAGGCTTGGATAACTACGCAGTATTTT. Combining the CDR3 with reference TRBV30 and TRBJ2-3 gives the whole variable domain SQTIHQWPATLVQPVGSPLSLECTVEGTSNPNLYWYRQAAGRGLQLLFYSVGIGQISSEVPQNLSASRPQDRQFILSSKKLLLSDSGFYLCAWKEAWITTQYFGPGTRLTVL.

The genes are TRBV27 and TRBJ2-7; D unclear. Trimming stripped 3 bases from V and 0 bases from J, with 6 bases between. The CDR3 runs 13 residues. Germline lookup yields CDR1 MNHEY and CDR2 SMNVEV (reference sequence). The chain's CDR3 is CASSLTASYEQYF. CDR3 sequence (DNA): TGTGCCAGCAGTTTGACGGCCTCCTACGAGCAGTACTTC.

The J gene is TRBJ2-5, the V gene TRBV5-1, with 7 bases identical to TRBD1. With the DNA end fitting TRBJ2-7 better, the J assignment may be wrong. The CDR3 contains 14 residues. Per germline, CDR1 SGHRS and CDR2 YFSETQ. In DNA form, the CDR3 reads TGCGCCAGCAGGGCCGGACAGGTTGAAACCGAGCAGTACTTC. This encodes CASRAGQVETEQYF.